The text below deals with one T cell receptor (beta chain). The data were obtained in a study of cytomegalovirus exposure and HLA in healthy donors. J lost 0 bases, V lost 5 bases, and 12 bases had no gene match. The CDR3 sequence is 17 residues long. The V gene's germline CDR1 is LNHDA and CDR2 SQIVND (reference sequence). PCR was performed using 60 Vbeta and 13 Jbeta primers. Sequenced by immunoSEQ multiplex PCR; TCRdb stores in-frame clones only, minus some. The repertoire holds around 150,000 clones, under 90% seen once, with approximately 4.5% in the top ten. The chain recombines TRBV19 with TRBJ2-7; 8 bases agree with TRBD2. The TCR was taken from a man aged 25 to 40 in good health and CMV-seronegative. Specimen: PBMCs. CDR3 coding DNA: TGTGCCAGTAGTCCCCCGGAGAGTAGCGGGATCTCCTACGAGCAGTACTTC. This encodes CASSPPESSGISYEQYF. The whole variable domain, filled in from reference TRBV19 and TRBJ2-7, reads DGGITQSPKYLFRKEGQNVTLSCEQNLNHDAMYWYRQDPGQGLRLIYYSQIVNDFQKGDIAEGYSVSREKKESFPLTVTSAQKNPTAFYLCASSPPESSGISYEQYFGPGTRLTVT.